Reported below is one TCR beta chain. Using immunoSEQ multiplex PCR, the repertoire was profiled, and TCRdb retains in-frame clones only, with some absent. The table has approximately 9,000 clones, approximately 84% seen once. V gave up 1 base and J gave up 6 bases, with 8 bases separating them. Germline V CDR1 and CDR2: SGHAT, FQNNGV. The CDR3 length is 13 residues. The data were obtained in a study of tumor-infiltrating lymphocytes in localized non-small cell lung cancer. The sample consisted of uninvolved lung tissue not adjacent to the tumor. This sequence originates from a human donor with non-small cell lung cancer. The chain carries TRBV11-2 and TRBJ2-3; no reliable D call. The CDR3 region has the DNA TGTGCCAGCAGCTTAGGTCTAGATGATACGCAGTATTTT. It codes for CASSLGLDDTQYF.